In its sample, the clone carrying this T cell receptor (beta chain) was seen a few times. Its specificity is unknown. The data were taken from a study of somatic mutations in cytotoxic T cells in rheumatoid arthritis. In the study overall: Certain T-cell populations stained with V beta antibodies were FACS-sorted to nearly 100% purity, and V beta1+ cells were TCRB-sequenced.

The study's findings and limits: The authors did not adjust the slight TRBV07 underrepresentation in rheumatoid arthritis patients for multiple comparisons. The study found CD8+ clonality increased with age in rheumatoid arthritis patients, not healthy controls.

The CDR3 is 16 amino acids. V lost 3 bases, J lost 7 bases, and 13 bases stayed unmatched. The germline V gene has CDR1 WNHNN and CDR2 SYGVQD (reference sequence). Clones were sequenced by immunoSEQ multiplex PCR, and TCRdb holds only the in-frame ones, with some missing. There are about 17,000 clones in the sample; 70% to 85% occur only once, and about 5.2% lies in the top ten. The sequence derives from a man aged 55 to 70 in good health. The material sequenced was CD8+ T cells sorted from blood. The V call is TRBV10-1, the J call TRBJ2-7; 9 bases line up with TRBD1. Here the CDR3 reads CASSDQDRGFLGEQYF. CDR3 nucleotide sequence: TGCGCCAGCAGTGATCAGGACAGGGGATTTTTGGGGGAGCAGTACTTC.